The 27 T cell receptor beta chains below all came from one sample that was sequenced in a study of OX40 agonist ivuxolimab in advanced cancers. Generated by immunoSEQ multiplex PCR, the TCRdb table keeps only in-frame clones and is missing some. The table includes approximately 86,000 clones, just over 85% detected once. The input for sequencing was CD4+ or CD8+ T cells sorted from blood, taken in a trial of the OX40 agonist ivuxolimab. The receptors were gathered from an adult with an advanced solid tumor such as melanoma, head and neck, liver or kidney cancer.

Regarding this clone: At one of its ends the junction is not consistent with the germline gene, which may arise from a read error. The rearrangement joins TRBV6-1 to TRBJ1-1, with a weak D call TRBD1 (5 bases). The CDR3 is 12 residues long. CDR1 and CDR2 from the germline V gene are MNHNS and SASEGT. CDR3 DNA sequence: TGTGCCAGCAGGGACACAAAACAGTGGAAGGTCTTT. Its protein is CASRDTKQWKVF.

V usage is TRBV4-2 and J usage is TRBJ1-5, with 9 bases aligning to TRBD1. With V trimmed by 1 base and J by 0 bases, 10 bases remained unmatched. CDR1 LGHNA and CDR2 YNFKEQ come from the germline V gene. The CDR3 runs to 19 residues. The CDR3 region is CASSQATGGPQYSNQPQHF. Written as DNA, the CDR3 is TGTGCCAGCAGCCAAGCGACAGGGGGGCCCCAATATAGCAATCAGCCCCAGCATTTT.

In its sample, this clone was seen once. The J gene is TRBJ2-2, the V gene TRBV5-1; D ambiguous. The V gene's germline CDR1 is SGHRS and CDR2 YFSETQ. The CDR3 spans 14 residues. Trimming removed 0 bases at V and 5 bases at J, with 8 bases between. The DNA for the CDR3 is TGCGCCAGCAGCTTGGGTCAGGAAACCGGGGAGCTGTTTTTT. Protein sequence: CASSLGQETGELFF.

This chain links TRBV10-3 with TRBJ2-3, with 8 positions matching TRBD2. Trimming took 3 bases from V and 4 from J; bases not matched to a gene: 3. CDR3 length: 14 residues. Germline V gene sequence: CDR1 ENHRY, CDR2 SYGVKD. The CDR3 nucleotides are TGTGCCATCAGTGACCGGGGGGGGGCAGATACGCAGTATTTT. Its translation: CAISDRGGADTQYF.

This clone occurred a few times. The CDR3 region has the DNA TGTGCCAGCAGCTTAAACGGTGGGAACACTGAAGCTTTCTTT. Its translation: CASSLNGGNTEAFF. The gene calls are TRBV7-9 and TRBJ1-1; D unclear. Germline V CDR1 and CDR2: SEHNR, FQNEAQ (reference sequence). This CDR3 has 14 residues. With 2 bases removed from V and 1 base from J, the gap between germline ends came to 8 bases.

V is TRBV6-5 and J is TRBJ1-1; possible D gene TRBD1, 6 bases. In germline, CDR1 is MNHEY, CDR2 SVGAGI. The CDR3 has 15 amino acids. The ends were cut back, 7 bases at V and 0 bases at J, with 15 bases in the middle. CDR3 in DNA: TGTGCCAGCACCCTCAGGGGCGGGTTGAACACTGAAGCTTTCTTT. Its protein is CASTLRGGLNTEAFF.

CDR3 protein: CASSFDRGGTGELFF. CDR3 DNA sequence: TGTGCCAGCAGCTTCGACAGGGGAGGAACCGGGGAGCTGTTTTTT. This rearrangement joins TRBV11-1 to TRBJ2-2; 8 positions agree with TRBD1. Per germline, CDR1 SGHAT and CDR2 FQDESV (reference sequence). The CDR3 loop spans 15 amino acids. The junction had 5 bases not matched to a gene; V was cut back by 3 bases and J by 5 bases. The whole variable domain, filled in from reference TRBV11-1 and TRBJ2-2, reads EAEVAQSPRYKITEKSQAVAFWCDPISGHATLYWYRQILGQGPELLVQFQDESVVDDSQLPKDRFSAERLKGVDSTLKIQPAELGDSAMYLCASSFDRGGTGELFFGEGSRLTVL.

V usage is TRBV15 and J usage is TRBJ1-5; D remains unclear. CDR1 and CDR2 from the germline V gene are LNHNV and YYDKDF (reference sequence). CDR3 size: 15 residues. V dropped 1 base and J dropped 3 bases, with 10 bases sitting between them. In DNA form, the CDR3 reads TGTGCCACCAGCAGAGCGGGCGGAACCAATCAGCCCCAGCATTTT. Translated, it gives CATSRAGGTNQPQHF.

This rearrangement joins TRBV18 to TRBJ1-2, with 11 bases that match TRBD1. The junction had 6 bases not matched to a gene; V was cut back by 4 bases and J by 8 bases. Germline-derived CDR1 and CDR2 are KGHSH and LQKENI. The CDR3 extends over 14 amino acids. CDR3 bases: TGTGCCAGCTCACTAGACCGGACAGGGGGCGGCTACACCTTC. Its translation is CASSLDRTGGGYTF. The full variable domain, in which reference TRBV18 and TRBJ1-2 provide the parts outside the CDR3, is NAGVMQNPRHLVRRRGQEARLRCSPMKGHSHVYWYRQLPEEGLKFMVYLQKENIIDESGMPKERFSAEFPKEGPSILRIQQVVRGDSAAYFCASSLDRTGGGYTFGSGTRLTVV.

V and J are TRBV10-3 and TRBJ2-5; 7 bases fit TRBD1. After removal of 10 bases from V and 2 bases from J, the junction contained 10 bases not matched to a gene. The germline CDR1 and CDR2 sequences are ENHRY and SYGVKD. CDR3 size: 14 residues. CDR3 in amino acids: CATSLGGPQETQYF. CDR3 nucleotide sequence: TGTGCCACCTCATTAGGGGGCCCTCAAGAGACCCAGTACTTC.

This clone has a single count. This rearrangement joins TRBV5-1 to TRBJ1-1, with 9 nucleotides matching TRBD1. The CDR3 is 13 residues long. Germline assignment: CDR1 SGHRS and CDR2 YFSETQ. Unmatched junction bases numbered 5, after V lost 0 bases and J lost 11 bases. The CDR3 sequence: CASSLVGQGKAFF. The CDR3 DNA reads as TGCGCCAGCAGCTTGGTGGGACAGGGAAAGGCTTTCTTT.

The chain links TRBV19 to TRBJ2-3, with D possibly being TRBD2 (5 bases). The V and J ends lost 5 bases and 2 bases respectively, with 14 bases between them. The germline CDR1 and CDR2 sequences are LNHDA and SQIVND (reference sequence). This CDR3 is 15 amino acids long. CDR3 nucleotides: TGTGCCAGTAGTGGGTGGGAGAGGCCCACAGATACGCAGTATTTT. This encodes CASSGWERPTDTQYF.

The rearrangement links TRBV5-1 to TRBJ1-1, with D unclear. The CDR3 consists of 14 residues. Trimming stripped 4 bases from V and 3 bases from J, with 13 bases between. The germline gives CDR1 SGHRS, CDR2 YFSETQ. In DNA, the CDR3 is TGCGCCAGCAGCCTTACTAGGGTAGACACTGAAGCTTTCTTT. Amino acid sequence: CASSLTRVDTEAFF.

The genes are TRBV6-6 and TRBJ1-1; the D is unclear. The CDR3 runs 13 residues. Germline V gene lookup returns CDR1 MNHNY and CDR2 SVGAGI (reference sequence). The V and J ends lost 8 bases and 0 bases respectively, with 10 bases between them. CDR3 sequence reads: CASYSVLNTEAFF. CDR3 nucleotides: TGTGCCAGCTACTCCGTTCTGAACACTGAAGCTTTCTTT.

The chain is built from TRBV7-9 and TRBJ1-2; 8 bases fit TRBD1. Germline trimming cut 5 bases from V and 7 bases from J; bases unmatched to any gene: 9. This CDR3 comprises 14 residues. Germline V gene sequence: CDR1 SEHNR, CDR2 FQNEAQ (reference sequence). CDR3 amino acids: CASSPGGDRTGYTF. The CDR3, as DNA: TGTGCCAGCAGCCCAGGGGGGGACAGGACTGGCTACACCTTC.

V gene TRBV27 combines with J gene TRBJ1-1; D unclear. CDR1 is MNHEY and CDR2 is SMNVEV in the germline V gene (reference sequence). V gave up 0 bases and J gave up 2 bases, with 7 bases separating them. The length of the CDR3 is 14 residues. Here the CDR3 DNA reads TGTGCCAGCAGTTTATCGGCGGGAAACACTGAAGCTTTCTTT. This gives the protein CASSLSAGNTEAFF.

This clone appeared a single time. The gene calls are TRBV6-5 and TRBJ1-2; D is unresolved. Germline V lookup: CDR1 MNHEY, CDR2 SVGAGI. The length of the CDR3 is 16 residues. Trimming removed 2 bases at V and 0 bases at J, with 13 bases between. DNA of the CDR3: TGTGCCAGCAGTTACGGTGTGGGAGAGACTAACTATGGCTACACCTTC. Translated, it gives CASSYGVGETNYGYTF.

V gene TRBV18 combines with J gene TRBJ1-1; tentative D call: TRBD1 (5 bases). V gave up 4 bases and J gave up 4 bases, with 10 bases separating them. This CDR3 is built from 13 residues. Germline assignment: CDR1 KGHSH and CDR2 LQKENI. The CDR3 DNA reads TGTGCCAGCTCACTCTCGGGGGGCACTGAAGCTTTCTTT. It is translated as CASSLSGGTEAFF.

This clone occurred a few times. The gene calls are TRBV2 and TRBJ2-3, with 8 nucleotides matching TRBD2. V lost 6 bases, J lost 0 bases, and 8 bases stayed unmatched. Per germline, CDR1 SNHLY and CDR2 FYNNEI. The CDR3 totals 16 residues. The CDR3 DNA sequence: TGTGCCAGCAGGGACCTCGGGGGGGTAAGCACAGATACGCAGTATTTT. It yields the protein CASRDLGGVSTDTQYF. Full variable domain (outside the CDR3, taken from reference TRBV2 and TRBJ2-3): EPEVTQTPSHQVTQMGQEVILRCVPISNHLYFYWYRQILGQKVEFLVSFYNNEISEKSEIFDDQFSVERPDGSNFTLKIRSTKLEDSAMYFCASRDLGGVSTDTQYFGPGTRLTVL.

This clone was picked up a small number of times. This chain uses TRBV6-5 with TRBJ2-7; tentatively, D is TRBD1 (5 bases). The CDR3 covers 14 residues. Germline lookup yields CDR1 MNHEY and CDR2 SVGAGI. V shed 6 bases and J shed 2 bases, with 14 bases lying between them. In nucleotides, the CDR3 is TGTGCCAGCAGAACCCAGGGATTGGCCTACGAGCAGTACTTC. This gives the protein CASRTQGLAYEQYF.

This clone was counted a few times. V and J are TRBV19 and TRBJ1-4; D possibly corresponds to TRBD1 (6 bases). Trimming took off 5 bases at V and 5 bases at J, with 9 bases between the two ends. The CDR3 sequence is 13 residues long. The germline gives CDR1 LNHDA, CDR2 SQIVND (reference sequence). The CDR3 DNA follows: TGTGCCAGTAGTGGACAGAGGAATGAAAAACTGTTTTTT. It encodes CASSGQRNEKLFF.

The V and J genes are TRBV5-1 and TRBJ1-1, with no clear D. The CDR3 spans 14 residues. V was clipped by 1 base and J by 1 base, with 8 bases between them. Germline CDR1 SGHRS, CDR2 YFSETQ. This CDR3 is CASSLQTENTEAFF. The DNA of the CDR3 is TGCGCCAGCAGCTTGCAGACCGAGAACACTGAAGCTTTCTTT.

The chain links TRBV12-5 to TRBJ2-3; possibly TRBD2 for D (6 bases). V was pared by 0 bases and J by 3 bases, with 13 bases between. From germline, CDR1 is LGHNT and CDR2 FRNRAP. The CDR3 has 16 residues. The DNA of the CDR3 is TGTGCTAGTGGTTTGGTACGGGGGACTGGTACAGATACGCAGTATTTT. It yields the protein CASGLVRGTGTDTQYF.

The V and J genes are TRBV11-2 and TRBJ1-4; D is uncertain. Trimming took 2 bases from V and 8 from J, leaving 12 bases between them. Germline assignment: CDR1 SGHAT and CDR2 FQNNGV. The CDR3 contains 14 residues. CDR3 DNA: TGTGCCAGCAGCTTAACCCTCGCAGAGGAAAAACTGTTTTTT. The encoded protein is CASSLTLAEEKLFF. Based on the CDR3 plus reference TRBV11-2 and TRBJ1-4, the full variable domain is EAGVAQSPRYKIIEKRQSVAFWCNPISGHATLYWYQQILGQGPKLLIQFQNNGVVDDSQLPKDRFSAERLKGVDSTLKIQPAKLEDSAVYLCASSLTLAEEKLFFGSGTQLSVL.

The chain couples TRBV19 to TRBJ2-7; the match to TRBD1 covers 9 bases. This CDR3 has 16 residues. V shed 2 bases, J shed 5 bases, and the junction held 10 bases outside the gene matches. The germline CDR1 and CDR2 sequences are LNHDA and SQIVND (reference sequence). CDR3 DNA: TGTGCCAGTAGTATATCGACGGGACAGGGAAACGACGAGCAGTACTTC. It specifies CASSISTGQGNDEQYF.

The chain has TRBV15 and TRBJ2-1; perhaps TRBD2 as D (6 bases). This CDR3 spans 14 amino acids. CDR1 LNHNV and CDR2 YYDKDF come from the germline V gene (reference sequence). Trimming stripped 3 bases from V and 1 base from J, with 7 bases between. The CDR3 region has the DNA TGTGCCACCAGCAGGGGACTTTCCTACAATGAGCAGTTCTTC. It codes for CATSRGLSYNEQFF.

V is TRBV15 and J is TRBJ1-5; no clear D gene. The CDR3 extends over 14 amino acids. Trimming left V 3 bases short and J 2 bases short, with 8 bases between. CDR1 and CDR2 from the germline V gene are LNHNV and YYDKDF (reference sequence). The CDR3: CATSRVKGNQPQHF. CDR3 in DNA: TGTGCCACCAGCAGGGTAAAGGGCAATCAGCCCCAGCATTTT.